The 11 T cell receptor beta chains listed next were all sequenced from one sample in a study of cytomegalovirus exposure and HLA in healthy donors. Amplification used 60 Vbeta primers and 13 Jbeta primers. TCRdb's table, derived via immunoSEQ multiplex PCR, lists solely in-frame clones and lacks some. The table has some 110,000 clones, approximately 79% seen once. The sample was PBMCs. Receptors were obtained from a man between 50 and 59 years old in good health and CMV-seropositive.

The rearrangement uses TRBV27 and TRBJ1-5; 8 nucleotides line up with TRBD1. The ends lost 5 bases at V and 7 bases at J; junction bases unmatched: 13. Germline V gene sequence: CDR1 MNHEY, CDR2 SMNVEV (reference sequence). The CDR3 consists of 16 residues. The CDR3: CASSITTGAGNQPQHF. The CDR3 coding sequence is TGTGCCAGCAGTATTACGACAGGGGCAGGTAACCAGCCCCAGCATTTT.

The V gene is TRBV5-5, the J gene TRBJ2-7, with D unresolved. The CDR3 contains 13 residues. CDR1 and CDR2 (germline): SGHKS, YYEKEE (reference sequence). The V end lost 0 bases, the J end lost 2 bases, and 6 bases lay between the germline ends. The CDR3 here is CASSLAVTYEQYF. CDR3 in DNA: TGTGCCAGCAGCTTGGCCGTAACCTACGAGCAGTACTTC. Complete variable domain (other parts from reference TRBV5-5 and TRBJ2-7): DAGVTQSPTHLIKTRGQQVTLRCSPISGHKSVSWYQQVLGQGPQFIFQYYEKEERGRGNFPDRFSARQFPNYSSELNVNALLLGDSALYLCASSLAVTYEQYFGPGTRLTVT.

The CDR3 region is CSAGGGAGYTF. CDR3 nucleotides: TGCAGCGCTGGAGGGGGCGCCGGCTACACCTTC. The gene calls are TRBV29-1 and TRBJ1-2; 7 positions agree with TRBD1. This CDR3 has 11 amino acids. Looked up from germline, CDR1 is SQVTM and CDR2 is ANQGSEA. Losses at the gene ends were 7 bases for V and 8 bases for J; bases not matched to a gene: 7.

The V call is TRBV11-2, the J call TRBJ2-7, with D possibly matching TRBD1 (5 bases). Trimming removed 5 bases at V and 6 bases at J, with 8 bases between. The CDR3 is 11 residues long. The V gene's germline CDR1 is SGHAT and CDR2 FQNNGV. The DNA of the CDR3 is TGTGCCAGCAGCCCCAGGGTCGAGCAGTACTTC. It codes for CASSPRVEQYF.

The chain joins TRBV19 to TRBJ1-2; 9 nucleotides agree with TRBD1. CDR3 length: 14 amino acids. Germline V CDR1 and CDR2: LNHDA, SQIVND (reference sequence). Losses at the gene ends were 1 base for V and 5 bases for J; bases not matched to a gene: 2. CDR3 in DNA: TGTGCCAGTAGTATAGTAGGACAGGGGTATGGCTACACCTTC. This sequence encodes CASSIVGQGYGYTF.

The rearrangement uses TRBV19 and TRBJ1-3; D not resolved. CDR1 and CDR2 from the germline V gene are LNHDA and SQIVND (reference sequence). V shed 8 bases and J shed 1 base, with 12 bases lying between them. The CDR3 consists of 14 residues. The CDR3 nucleotides are TGTGCCAGTTGGACGACGGGGTCTGGAAACACCATATATTTT. This gives the protein CASWTTGSGNTIYF.

This clone was seen a handful of times. The chain joins TRBV2 to TRBJ2-1; 8 nucleotides line up with TRBD1. This CDR3 has 15 amino acids. CDR1 SNHLY and CDR2 FYNNEI come from the germline V gene. The V segment lost 5 bases and the J segment 4 bases; nucleotides outside the gene matches: 7. The chain's CDR3 is CASSRGQERYNEQFF. DNA for the CDR3: TGTGCCAGCAGTAGGGGACAGGAGAGATACAATGAGCAGTTCTTC.

This clone was seen just once. The chain carries TRBV15 and TRBJ2-1; weak D call: TRBD1 (7 bases). The germline V and J ends were trimmed by 3 bases and 5 bases, with 23 bases remaining between them. Germline V gene sequence: CDR1 LNHNV, CDR2 YYDKDF (reference sequence). This CDR3 has 18 amino acids. The CDR3: CATSRGGPTGRDHNEQFF. Written as DNA, the CDR3 is TGTGCCACCAGCAGGGGGGGACCGACAGGGCGAGACCACAATGAGCAGTTCTTC. The full variable domain, in which reference TRBV15 and TRBJ2-1 provide the parts outside the CDR3, is DAMVIQNPRYQVTQFGKPVTLSCSQTLNHNVMYWYQQKSSQAPKLLFHYYDKDFNNEADTPDNFQSRRPNTSFCFLDIRSPGLGDTAMYLCATSRGGPTGRDHNEQFFGPGTRLTVL.

This chain joins TRBV4-3 and TRBJ2-7; D perhaps matches TRBD2 (6 bases). This CDR3 is built from 16 residues. V dropped 1 base and J dropped 3 bases, with 16 bases sitting between them. Germline CDR1 and CDR2: LGHNA and YSLEER. The CDR3 coding sequence is TGCGCCAGCAGCCAAGGGAGATACGGGGGTTTCTACGAGCAGTACTTC. Translation gives CASSQGRYGGFYEQYF.

This clone occurred once. The CDR3 protein is CASSYGWDSSYEQYF. The CDR3 bases are TGTGCCAGCAGTTACGGCTGGGACTCCTCCTACGAGCAGTACTTC. This rearrangement joins TRBV6-5 to TRBJ2-5, with D tentatively TRBD2 (6 bases). The J call may be mistaken, given a closer DNA end match to TRBJ2-7. The length of the CDR3 is 15 residues. Germline assignment: CDR1 MNHEY and CDR2 SVGAGI.

The gene calls are TRBV6-6 and TRBJ2-1; weak D call: TRBD2 (5 bases). The CDR3 loop spans 14 amino acids. Germline V lookup: CDR1 MNHNY, CDR2 SVGAGI (reference sequence). The V and J ends lost 8 bases and 0 bases respectively, with 11 bases between them. In DNA form, the CDR3 reads TGTGCCAGCGTCGCGGGCACCTCCTACAATGAGCAGTTCTTC. Encoded protein: CASVAGTSYNEQFF.